These 10 T cell receptor beta chains originate from one sample sequenced in a study of shared clonotypes between healthy human individuals. Naive-designated CD8 cells lacked CD45RO, were positively enriched for CCR7, and omitted terminally differentiated effector memory CD45RA+ cells. Only in-frame clones appear in the TCRdb table, and some are missing; sequencing was by immunoSEQ multiplex PCR. The sample records hundreds of thousands of clones, about 95% being singletons. The specimen sequenced was naive CD8+ T cells sorted from blood. The receptor source for this set is a woman younger than 45 in good health.

This clone was recorded once. The CDR3 bases are TGTGCCAGCAGCTTGGGCGGGACTTCCTACAATGAGCAGTTCTTC. It translates to CASSLGGTSYNEQFF. The rearrangement uses TRBV7-8 and TRBJ2-1, with D possibly matching TRBD2 (6 bases). The CDR3 runs to 15 residues. The V gene lost 3 bases and the J gene lost 1 base, with 10 bases spanning the gap. CDR1 SGHVS and CDR2 FQNEAQ come from the germline V gene. Full variable domain (rest looked up from reference TRBV7-8 and TRBJ2-1): GAGVSQSPRYKVAKRGQDVALRCDPISGHVSLFWYQQALGQGPEFLTYFQNEAQLDKSGLPSDRFFAERPEGSVSTLKIQRTQQEDSAVYLCASSLGGTSYNEQFFGPGTRLTVL.

This clone was detected once. The chain recombines TRBV5-1 with TRBJ2-1, with D maybe TRBD1 (5 bases). The CDR3 runs 15 residues. Looked up from germline, CDR1 is SGHRS and CDR2 is YFSETQ. Trimming took off 1 base at V and 0 bases at J, with 8 bases between the two ends. The chain's CDR3 is CASSLWQGSYNEQFF. In DNA, the CDR3 is TGCGCCAGCAGCTTGTGGCAGGGCTCCTACAATGAGCAGTTCTTC.

The CDR3 reads CASSLGSGANVLTF. As DNA, the CDR3 is TGTGCCAGCAGCTTGGGGTCTGGGGCCAACGTCCTGACTTTC. V usage is TRBV5-6 and J usage is TRBJ2-6, with unresolved D. In germline, CDR1 is SGHDT, CDR2 YYEEEE. The CDR3 covers 14 residues. Trimming shortened V by 0 bases and J by 1 base, and 2 bases separated the two germline ends.

The V gene is TRBV5-1, the J gene TRBJ2-3; 7 nucleotides line up with TRBD1. The CDR3 loop spans 15 amino acids. V was pared by 9 bases and J by 2 bases, with 12 bases of the junction left unmatched. Germline V gene lookup returns CDR1 SGHRS and CDR2 YFSETQ. CDR3: CATATDRVHTDTQYF. The CDR3 DNA is TGCGCCACCGCAACCGACAGGGTCCACACAGATACGCAGTATTTT.

This clone appeared a single time. V usage is TRBV10-1 and J usage is TRBJ2-3, with TRBD2 matching 7 bases. The length of the CDR3 is 18 residues. Trimming took 10 bases from V and 0 from J; bases not matched to a gene: 19. Germline V gene lookup returns CDR1 WNHNN and CDR2 SYGVQD (reference sequence). CDR3 amino acids: CATHKISGIKQSTDTQYF. The CDR3 nucleotides are TGCGCCACCCACAAAATCAGCGGGATTAAACAAAGCACAGATACGCAGTATTTT.

With regard to this clone: Additional DNA sequences in this sample encode the identical CDR3. The chain uses TRBV7-9 and TRBJ2-1; unclear D gene. V lost 3 bases and J lost 0, with 3 bases in between. CDR3 length: 13 residues. Germline V CDR1 and CDR2: SEHNR, FQNEAQ (reference sequence). In DNA form, the CDR3 reads TGTGCCAGCAGCTTTAGCTCCTACAATGAGCAGTTCTTC. Protein: CASSFSSYNEQFF.

CDR3 protein: CASSPRQDGDTQYF. The CDR3 DNA sequence: TGTGCCAGTAGTCCTCGACAGGACGGAGATACGCAGTATTTT. The V and J genes are TRBV19 and TRBJ2-3; TRBD1 is a possible D gene (6 bases). Germline loops: CDR1 LNHDA, CDR2 SQIVND (reference sequence). V dropped 5 bases and J dropped 5 bases, with 14 bases sitting between them. This CDR3 comprises 14 residues.

The rearrangement links TRBV19 to TRBJ1-5; D remains unclear. CDR3 length: 13 residues. V lost 6 bases and J lost 8, with 14 bases in between. CDR1 and CDR2 (germline): LNHDA, SQIVND (reference sequence). As DNA, the CDR3 is TGTGCCAGTAGCCCCAATCGTGAAGAGCCCCAGCATTTT. It translates to CASSPNREEPQHF. The full variable domain, its missing parts supplied by reference TRBV19 and TRBJ1-5, is DGGITQSPKYLFRKEGQNVTLSCEQNLNHDAMYWYRQDPGQGLRLIYYSQIVNDFQKGDIAEGYSVSREKKESFPLTVTSAQKNPTAFYLCASSPNREEPQHFGDGTRLSIL.

The chain employs TRBV7-2 and TRBJ2-7; D is perhaps TRBD1 (6 bases). Germline-derived CDR1 and CDR2 are SGHTA and FQGNSA. The CDR3 runs to 15 residues. The ends were cut back, 1 base at V and 4 bases at J, with 14 bases in the middle. CDR3 sequence reads: CASSLDRVYPYEQYF. As DNA, the CDR3 is TGTGCCAGCAGCTTAGACAGGGTCTACCCTTACGAGCAGTACTTC.

V and J are TRBV19 and TRBJ2-7; the D is unclear. The CDR3 is 15 amino acids. V was shortened by 5 bases and J by 2 bases, with 16 bases between the two germline ends. From germline, CDR1 is LNHDA and CDR2 SQIVND (reference sequence). The CDR3 DNA reads as TGTGCCAGTAGTCCAGGTGAGAGGCTCCCCTACGAGCAGTACTTC. Translated: CASSPGERLPYEQYF.